One and the same sample provided the 14 T cell receptor beta chains below, sequenced in a study of CD8+ T cells in alopecia areata listed by TCRdb under 2018. Explained via the paper, the time point label denotes: around 22 weeks on oral tofacitinib. In light of the paper, this sample's treatment or condition label describes: oral pan-JAK inhibitor, 5-10 mg twice daily. Receptor libraries were prepared by the immunoSEQ multiplex PCR assay. RNA was extracted from all samples and reverse transcribed into cDNA as template for TCR sequencing. What TCRdb holds here is the immuneACCESS table cut down to in-frame rearrangements. Part of the clones is not present; checked against another copy, under half of the missing clones reflect an unresolved V gene, and the others are unexplained. Here the sample has roughly 120,000 clones; under 60% occur a single time. 10% to 15% of the sample comes from the top ten.

The starting material was CD8+ T cells sorted from blood, obtained at week 24, from a patient treated with tofacitinib. These receptors were taken from a human donor with alopecia areata.

The table lists this clone with a few counts. This rearrangement joins TRBV7-8 to TRBJ2-1; a weak D match, TRBD1 (5 bases). Germline V CDR1 and CDR2: SGHVS, FQNEAQ. CDR3 size: 16 residues. Deletions cut 3 bases from V and 3 bases from J, with 15 bases between. CDR3 sequence (DNA): TGTGCCAGCAGCTTGGCAGGGCAGGTGTACTACAATGAGCAGTTCTTC. Its translation: CASSLAGQVYYNEQFF.

This clone was seen a single time. V gene TRBV15 combines with J gene TRBJ1-6; D gene ambiguous. This CDR3 comprises 15 residues. Trimming removed 0 bases at V and 7 bases at J, with 10 bases between. The germline V gene encodes CDR1 LNHNV and CDR2 YYDKDF (reference sequence). The CDR3 loop reads CATSRDSGPNSPLHF. The CDR3 DNA is TGTGCCACCAGCAGAGATAGCGGACCCAATTCACCCCTCCACTTT.

This rearrangement joins TRBV7-9 to TRBJ2-4; D is unclear. Trimming removed 0 bases from V and 8 bases from J, with 5 bases in between. This CDR3 spans 12 amino acids. Germline CDR1 SEHNR, CDR2 FQNEAQ (reference sequence). CDR3 in amino acids: CASSLAKDIQYF. The CDR3 bases are TGTGCCAGCAGCTTAGCGAAGGACATTCAGTACTTC.

This clone was counted between two and nine times. This chain joins TRBV2 and TRBJ1-5; 8 nucleotides match TRBD1. Trimming took 6 bases from V and 5 from J; bases not matched to a gene: 12. The CDR3 has 16 residues. The germline V gene encodes CDR1 SNHLY and CDR2 FYNNEI. CDR3 region: CASRDRGEGPDQPQHF. As DNA, the CDR3 is TGTGCCAGCAGAGACAGGGGAGAAGGGCCCGATCAGCCCCAGCATTTT. The entire variable domain, with the rest obtained from reference TRBV2 and TRBJ1-5, is as follows: EPEVTQTPSHQVTQMGQEVILRCVPISNHLYFYWYRQILGQKVEFLVSFYNNEISEKSEIFDDQFSVERPDGSNFTLKIRSTKLEDSAMYFCASRDRGEGPDQPQHFGDGTRLSIL.

This clone was observed a few times. The V call is TRBV2, the J call TRBJ2-1; tentative D call: TRBD1 (5 bases). The CDR3 is 13 amino acids. The germline gives CDR1 SNHLY, CDR2 FYNNEI. V lost 5 bases, J lost 7 bases, and 12 bases lay in between. This CDR3 is CASSYYQGNEQFF. The CDR3 nucleotides are TGTGCCAGCAGTTATTATCAGGGTAATGAGCAGTTCTTC.

The rearrangement uses TRBV7-8 and TRBJ2-7; unclear D gene. The CDR3 contains 12 residues. V was pared by 2 bases and J by 5 bases, with 7 bases between. Germline values: CDR1 SGHVS, CDR2 FQNEAQ. Here the CDR3 DNA reads TGTGCCAGCAGCTTAAATGGGGACGAGCAGTACTTC. Translation: CASSLNGDEQYF.

V is TRBV6-8 and J is TRBJ2-3, with 10 bases lining up with TRBD2. Germline values: CDR1 MNHGY, CDR2 SAAAGT. Trimming took 5 bases from V and 2 from J; bases not matched to a gene: 13. The CDR3 consists of 18 residues. The CDR3 is CASSTRLAGANSTDTQYF. Here the CDR3 DNA reads TGTGCCAGCAGTACGCGACTAGCGGGCGCTAACTCCACAGATACGCAGTATTTT.

This chain joins TRBV19 and TRBJ1-2; TRBD1 might be the D (5 bases). The CDR3 runs to 13 residues. Trimming cost V 3 bases and J 6 bases, with 11 bases left between them. CDR1 and CDR2 (germline): LNHDA, SQIVND (reference sequence). CDR3 coding DNA: TGTGCCAGTAGTATCCGGGGGAGCAATGGCTACACCTTC. Its translation is CASSIRGSNGYTF.

The chain recombines TRBV9 with TRBJ2-1, with D possibly TRBD1 on 5 matching bases. The CDR3 is made up of 14 amino acids. V dropped 1 base and J dropped 8 bases, with 13 bases sitting between them. Germline CDR1 reads SGDLS; CDR2 reads YYNGEE. In DNA, the CDR3 is TGTGCCAGCAGCGTATGGTGGGGCTGGGATGAGCAGTTCTTC. It translates to CASSVWWGWDEQFF.

The CDR3 region is CSVSRDRGPLGETQYF. DNA for the CDR3: TGCAGCGTTTCCCGGGACAGGGGGCCGTTGGGGGAGACCCAGTACTTC. The chain recombines TRBV29-1 with TRBJ2-5; 12 positions agree with TRBD1. This CDR3 has 16 residues. CDR1 SQVTM and CDR2 ANQGSEA come from the germline V gene. Losses at the gene ends were 5 bases for V and 5 bases for J; bases not matched to a gene: 12. The complete variable domain, with remaining parts taken from reference TRBV29-1 and TRBJ2-5, reads SAVISQKPSRDICQRGTSLTIQCQVDSQVTMMFWYRQQPGQSLTLIATANQGSEATYESGFVIDKFPISRPNLTFSTLTVSNMSPEDSSIYLCSVSRDRGPLGETQYFGPGTRLLVL.

The gene calls are TRBV7-8 and TRBJ2-7; D gene ambiguous. The V gene lost 4 bases and the J gene lost 2 bases, with 9 bases spanning the gap. The length of the CDR3 is 13 residues. Germline CDR1 and CDR2: SGHVS and FQNEAQ. This CDR3 is CASSSIYAYEQYF. DNA for the CDR3: TGTGCCAGCAGCTCAATTTACGCCTACGAGCAGTACTTC.

This clone was observed a few times. The chain carries TRBV7-9 and TRBJ2-5, with D perhaps TRBD1 (6 bases). From germline, CDR1 is SEHNR and CDR2 FQNEAQ (reference sequence). The CDR3 runs 13 residues. Between the trimmed V and J ends, which lost 5 bases and 7 bases, there was a span of 14 bases. CDR3 sequence (DNA): TGTGCCAGCAGCAGTTGGGACACATTGACCCAGTACTTC. This encodes CASSSWDTLTQYF.

The genes are TRBV5-1 and TRBJ2-2, with D possibly matching TRBD2 (6 bases). The germline V gene encodes CDR1 SGHRS and CDR2 YFSETQ. The CDR3 is 16 amino acids. The V and J ends lost 4 bases and 6 bases respectively, with 19 bases between them. CDR3 sequence (DNA): TGCGCCAGCAGCACTATGGCCGGGACGGGGGCCGGGGAGCTGTTTTTT. Translated: CASSTMAGTGAGELFF.

The chain joins TRBV9 to TRBJ1-4, with 9 bases identical to TRBD1. The CDR3 consists of 14 residues. From germline, CDR1 is SGDLS and CDR2 YYNGEE. Trimming took 2 bases from V and 7 from J; bases not matched to a gene: 3. The CDR3 nucleotides are TGTGCCAGCAGCGTGGACAGGGGTGGTGAAAAACTGTTTTTT. This sequence encodes CASSVDRGGEKLFF.